These 16 T cell receptor beta chains were sequenced from one sample in a study of cytomegalovirus exposure and HLA in healthy donors. Profiled with immunoSEQ multiplex PCR; TCRdb holds only in-frame clones, not every one. The sample lists about 120,000 clones; approximately 90% were seen once. Sequenced material: PBMCs. Receptor source: a man younger than 35 in good health and CMV-seronegative.

The chain carries TRBV28 and TRBJ2-7; TRBD1 matches at 8 bases. The CDR3 spans 14 residues. Looked up from germline, CDR1 is MDHEN and CDR2 is SYDVKM. The junction had 10 bases not matched to a gene; V was cut back by 8 bases and J by 4 bases. The CDR3 region has the DNA TGTGCCAGCGAACGGACAGGGATAACTTACGAGCAGTACTTC. Protein: CASERTGITYEQYF.

This chain uses TRBV30 with TRBJ2-3; TRBD2 aligns across 7 bases. The CDR3 is 15 amino acids. Germline V gene sequence: CDR1 GTSNPN, CDR2 SVGIG (reference sequence). With 2 bases clipped from V and 3 bases from J, the junction kept 8 bases outside the gene matches. CDR3 coding DNA: TGTGCCTGGAGTCTCTCCTCGCGGGGGACAGATACGCAGTATTTT. Translating it yields CAWSLSSRGTDTQYF.

The chain couples TRBV5-1 to TRBJ2-2; D perhaps matches TRBD1 (5 bases). There are 15 residues in the CDR3. Germline CDR1 is SGHRS and CDR2 is YFSETQ. V was cut by 0 bases and J by 2 bases, with 8 bases left in between. The CDR3 DNA reads as TGCGCCAGCAGCTTGGAGACAGTTAACACCGGGGAGCTGTTTTTT. Translation: CASSLETVNTGELFF.

The chain couples TRBV6-5 to TRBJ2-7; 9 positions match TRBD2. CDR1 is MNHEY, CDR2 SVGAGI, per germline. CDR3 length: 15 amino acids. V lost 1 base, J lost 2 bases, and 3 bases stayed unmatched. The CDR3 is CASSYLAGGTYEQYF. The CDR3 DNA is TGTGCCAGCAGTTACTTGGCGGGGGGGACCTACGAGCAGTACTTC.

V usage is TRBV6-1 and J usage is TRBJ2-3, with 11 bases matching TRBD1. This CDR3 spans 15 amino acids. The germline CDR1 and CDR2 sequences are MNHNS and SASEGT. J lost 6 bases, V lost 8 bases, and 10 bases had no gene match. CDR3 protein: CASDRTGGASDTQYF. CDR3 nucleotide sequence: TGTGCCAGCGATCGGACAGGGGGCGCGTCGGATACGCAGTATTTT.

This chain uses TRBV4-1 with TRBJ1-3, with TRBD1 matching over 7 bases. This CDR3 contains 16 residues. Germline V lookup: CDR1 MGHRA, CDR2 YSYEKL. The ends lost 0 bases at V and 2 bases at J; junction bases unmatched: 4. The CDR3 nucleotides are TGCGCCAGCAGCCAAGAGTTTACAGGGGCTGGAAACACCATATATTTT. It yields the protein CASSQEFTGAGNTIYF.

V is TRBV14 and J is TRBJ2-7; unclear D gene. The CDR3 contains 14 residues. The germline CDR1 and CDR2 sequences are SGHDN and FVKESK. The V end lost 2 bases, the J end lost 0 bases, and 8 bases lay between the germline ends. The CDR3 spells CASSQRYSSYEQYF. In DNA, the CDR3 is TGTGCCAGCAGCCAAAGGTACAGCTCCTACGAGCAGTACTTC. Full variable domain (outside the CDR3, taken from reference TRBV14 and TRBJ2-7): EAGVTQFPSHSVIEKGQTVTLRCDPISGHDNLYWYRRVMGKEIKFLLHFVKESKQDESGMPNNRFLAERTGGTYSTLKVQPAELEDSGVYFCASSQRYSSYEQYFGPGTRLTVT.

V is TRBV7-6 and J is TRBJ1-2, with unresolved D. Looked up from germline, CDR1 is SGHVS and CDR2 is FNYEAQ. The CDR3 has 15 amino acids. V was clipped by 5 bases and J by 1 base, with 14 bases between them. The CDR3 DNA reads as TGTGCCAGCAGCCCTCAAAGTTGGAGTAACTATGGCTACACCTTC. Its translation: CASSPQSWSNYGYTF.

Remarks on this clone: A read error may account for a junction end that differs from germline. CDR3 DNA sequence: TGTGCCAGCAGCTTATACGACAGGGCTACGATGATCTTC. Residues: CASSLYDRATMIF. This sequence joins TRBV11-2 and TRBJ2-1; 7 bases map to TRBD1. The CDR3 covers 13 residues. Germline V gene sequence: CDR1 SGHAT, CDR2 FQNNGV.

This rearrangement joins TRBV6-5 to TRBJ2-3; D is possibly TRBD1 (5 bases). The V gene lost 0 bases and the J gene lost 7 bases, with 11 bases spanning the gap. CDR1 is MNHEY and CDR2 is SVGAGI in the germline V gene. CDR3 size: 14 residues. The CDR3 nucleotides read TGTGCCAGCAGTTACTCGATGGGGCCCCATACGCAGTATTTT. Protein product: CASSYSMGPHTQYF.

This clone was recorded once. The V and J genes are TRBV27 and TRBJ2-2; 7 bases are a match to TRBD1. V gave up 6 bases and J gave up 6 bases; unmatched junction bases: 10. Germline loops: CDR1 MNHEY, CDR2 SMNVEV (reference sequence). This CDR3 contains 15 residues. This chain's CDR3 is CASRPDRVGAGELFF. CDR3 bases: TGTGCCAGCAGACCAGACAGGGTGGGGGCCGGGGAGCTGTTTTTT.

V gene TRBV7-9 combines with J gene TRBJ2-3, with D possibly TRBD2 on 5 matching bases. V lost 10 bases, J lost 4 bases, and 15 bases lay in between. Germline V lookup: CDR1 SEHNR, CDR2 FQNEAQ (reference sequence). The CDR3 has 13 residues. The CDR3 is CATGGGLPDTQYF. The CDR3 coding sequence is TGTGCCACCGGAGGCGGGTTGCCAGATACGCAGTATTTT.

The gene calls are TRBV5-4 and TRBJ2-7; 9 positions match TRBD1. J lost 1 base, V lost 0 bases, and 5 bases had no gene match. CDR3 size: 16 residues. Per the germline V gene, CDR1 is SGHNT and CDR2 is YYREEE (reference sequence). The CDR3 sequence: CASSLGDRVSSYEQYF. CDR3 coding DNA: TGTGCCAGCAGCTTGGGGGACAGGGTATCATCCTACGAGCAGTACTTC.

The chain links TRBV19 to TRBJ2-2; 7 nucleotides align to TRBD2. The V gene end was trimmed by 3 bases and the J gene end by 7 bases; junction bases not matched to a gene: 5. This CDR3 is built from 14 residues. Germline-derived CDR1 and CDR2 are LNHDA and SQIVND (reference sequence). CDR3 in amino acids: CASSIGGRVGELFF. The DNA for the CDR3 is TGTGCCAGTAGTATTGGAGGGAGGGTCGGGGAGCTGTTTTTT.

The chain joins TRBV30 to TRBJ1-2; 8 bases line up with TRBD1. This CDR3 has 17 residues. The germline CDR1 and CDR2 sequences are GTSNPN and SVGIG (reference sequence). Germline trimming cut 1 base from V and 5 bases from J; bases unmatched to any gene: 15. The CDR3 is CAWSDLGTGRVGYGYTF. CDR3 DNA sequence: TGTGCCTGGAGTGACCTCGGGACAGGAAGGGTTGGGTATGGCTACACCTTC.

This chain uses TRBV30 with TRBJ1-2, with 9 bases aligning to TRBD1. The trim removed 4 bases at V and 6 bases at J, leaving 9 bases unmatched. CDR3 length: 14 residues. CDR1 is GTSNPN, CDR2 SVGIG, per germline (reference sequence). This CDR3 reads CAWTALRTGDGYTF. CDR3 in DNA: TGTGCCTGGACCGCACTAAGGACAGGGGATGGCTACACCTTC.